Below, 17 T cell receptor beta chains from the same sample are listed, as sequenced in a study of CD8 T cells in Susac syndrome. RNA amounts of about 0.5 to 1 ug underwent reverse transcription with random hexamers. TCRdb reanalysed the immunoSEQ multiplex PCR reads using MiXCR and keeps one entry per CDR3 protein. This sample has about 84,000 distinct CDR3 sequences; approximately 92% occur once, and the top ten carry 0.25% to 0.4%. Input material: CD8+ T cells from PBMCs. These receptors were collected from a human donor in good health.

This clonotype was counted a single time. CDR3: CASSLRQGGSYEQYF. CDR3 sequence (DNA): TGTGCCAGCAGTTTACGTCAGGGAGGCTCCTACGAGCAGTACTTC. The chain carries TRBV27 and TRBJ2-7; D is possibly TRBD2 (6 bases). V dropped 2 bases and J dropped 0 bases, with 11 bases sitting between them. Per the germline V gene, CDR1 is MNHEY and CDR2 is SMNVEV (reference sequence). The CDR3 spans 15 residues.

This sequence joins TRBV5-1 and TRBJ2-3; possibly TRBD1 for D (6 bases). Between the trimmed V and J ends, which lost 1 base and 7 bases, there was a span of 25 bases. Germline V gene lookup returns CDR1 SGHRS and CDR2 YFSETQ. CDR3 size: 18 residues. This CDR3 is CASSLMPRDLGGWYTQYF. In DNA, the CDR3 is TGCGCCAGCAGCTTGATGCCCAGGGATTTAGGGGGATGGTATACGCAGTATTTT.

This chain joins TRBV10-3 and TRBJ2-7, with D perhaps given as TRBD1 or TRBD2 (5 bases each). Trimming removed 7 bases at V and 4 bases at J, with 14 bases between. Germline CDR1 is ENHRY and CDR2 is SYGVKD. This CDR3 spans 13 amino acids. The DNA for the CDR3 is TGTGCCATCAAGAGGGGAAGCGATTACGAGCAGTACTTC. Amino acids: CAIKRGSDYEQYF.

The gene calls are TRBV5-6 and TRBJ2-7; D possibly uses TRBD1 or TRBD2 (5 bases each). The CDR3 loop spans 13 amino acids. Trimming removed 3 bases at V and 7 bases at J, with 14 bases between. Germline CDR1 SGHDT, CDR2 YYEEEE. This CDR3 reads CASSWGRLGEQYF. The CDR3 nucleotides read TGTGCCAGCAGCTGGGGACGTTTGGGAGAGCAGTACTTC.

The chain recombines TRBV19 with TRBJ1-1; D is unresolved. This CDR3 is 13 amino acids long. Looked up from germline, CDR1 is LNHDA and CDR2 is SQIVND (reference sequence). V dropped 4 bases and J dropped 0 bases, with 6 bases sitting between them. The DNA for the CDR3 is TGTGCCAGTAGTAGGTCAGTGAACACTGAAGCTTTCTTT. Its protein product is CASSRSVNTEAFF. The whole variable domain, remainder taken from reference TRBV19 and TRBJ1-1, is DGGITQSPKYLFRKEGQNVTLSCEQNLNHDAMYWYRQDPGQGLRLIYYSQIVNDFQKGDIAEGYSVSREKKESFPLTVTSAQKNPTAFYLCASSRSVNTEAFFGQGTRLTVV.

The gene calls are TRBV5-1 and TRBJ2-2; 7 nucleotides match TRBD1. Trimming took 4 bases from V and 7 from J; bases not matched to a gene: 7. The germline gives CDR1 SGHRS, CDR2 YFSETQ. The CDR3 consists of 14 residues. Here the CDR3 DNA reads TGCGCCAGCAGCGTAGAGGGGGCGAGCGGGGAGCTGTTTTTT. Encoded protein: CASSVEGASGELFF.

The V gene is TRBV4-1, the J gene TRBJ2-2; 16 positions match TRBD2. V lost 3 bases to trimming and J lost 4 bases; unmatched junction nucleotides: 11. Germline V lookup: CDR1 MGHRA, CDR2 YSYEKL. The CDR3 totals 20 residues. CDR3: CASSQPPGLAGGSSTGELFF. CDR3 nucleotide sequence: TGCGCCAGCAGCCAGCCTCCGGGACTAGCGGGGGGGTCGAGCACCGGGGAGCTGTTTTTT.

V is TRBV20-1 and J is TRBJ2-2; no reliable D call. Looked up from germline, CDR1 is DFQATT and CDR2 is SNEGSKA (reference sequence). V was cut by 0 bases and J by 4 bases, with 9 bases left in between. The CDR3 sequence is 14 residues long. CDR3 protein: CSARDFQVTGELFF. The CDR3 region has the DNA TGCAGTGCTAGAGATTTTCAGGTCACCGGGGAGCTGTTTTTT.

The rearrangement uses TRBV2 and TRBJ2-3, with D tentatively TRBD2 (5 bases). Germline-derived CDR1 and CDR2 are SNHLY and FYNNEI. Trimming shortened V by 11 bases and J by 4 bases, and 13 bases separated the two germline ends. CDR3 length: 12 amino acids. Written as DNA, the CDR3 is TGTGCCTTCGGCGGGCCCGCAGATACGCAGTATTTT. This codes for CAFGGPADTQYF.

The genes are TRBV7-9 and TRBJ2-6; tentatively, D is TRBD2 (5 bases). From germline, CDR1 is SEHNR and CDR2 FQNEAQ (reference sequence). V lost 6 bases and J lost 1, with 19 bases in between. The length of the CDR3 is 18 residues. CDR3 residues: CASSLGRAGGSGANVLTF. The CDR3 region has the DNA TGTGCCAGCAGTCTCGGCCGGGCCGGAGGTTCTGGGGCCAACGTCCTGACTTTC.

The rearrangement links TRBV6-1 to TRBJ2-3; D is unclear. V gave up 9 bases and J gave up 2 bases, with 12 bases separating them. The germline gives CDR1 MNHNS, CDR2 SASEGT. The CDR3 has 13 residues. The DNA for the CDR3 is TGTGCCAGTCCGGGCTCGCTCACAGATACGCAGTATTTT. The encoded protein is CASPGSLTDTQYF.

CDR3 sequence: CASTRGQGRIAQPQHF. The CDR3 DNA follows: TGTGCCAGTACTCGCGGACAGGGACGGATCGCGCAGCCCCAGCATTTT. J is TRBJ1-5 and V is TRBV19; 8 bases match TRBD1. Germline V gene sequence: CDR1 LNHDA, CDR2 SQIVND (reference sequence). CDR3 size: 16 residues. V was pared by 7 bases and J by 7 bases, with 15 bases of the junction left unmatched.

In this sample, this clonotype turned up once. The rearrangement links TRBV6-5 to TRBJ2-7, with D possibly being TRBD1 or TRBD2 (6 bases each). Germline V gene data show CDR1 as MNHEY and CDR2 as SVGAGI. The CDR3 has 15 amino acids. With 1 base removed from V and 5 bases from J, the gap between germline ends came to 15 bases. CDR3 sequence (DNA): TGTGCCAGCAGTTACTACCAAGGGGGACTTGACGAGCAGTACTTC. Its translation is CASSYYQGGLDEQYF.

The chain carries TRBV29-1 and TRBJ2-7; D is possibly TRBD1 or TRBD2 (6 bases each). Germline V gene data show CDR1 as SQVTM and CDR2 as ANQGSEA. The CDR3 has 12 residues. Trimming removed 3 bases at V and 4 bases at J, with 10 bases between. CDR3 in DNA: TGCAGCGTTGACATAGGGGGGTACGAGCAGTACTTC. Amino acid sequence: CSVDIGGYEQYF.

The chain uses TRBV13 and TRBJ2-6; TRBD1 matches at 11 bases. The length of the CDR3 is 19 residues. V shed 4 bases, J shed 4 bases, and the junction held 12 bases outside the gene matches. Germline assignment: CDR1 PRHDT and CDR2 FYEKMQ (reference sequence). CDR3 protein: CASSSNSGTGGGGANVLTF. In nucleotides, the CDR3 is TGTGCCAGCAGCTCAAACTCCGGGACAGGGGGTGGGGGGGCCAACGTCCTGACTTTC.

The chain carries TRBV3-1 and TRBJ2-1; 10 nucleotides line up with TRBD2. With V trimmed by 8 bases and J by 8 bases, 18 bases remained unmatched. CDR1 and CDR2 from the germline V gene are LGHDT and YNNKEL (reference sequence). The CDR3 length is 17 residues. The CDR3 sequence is CASVVVKLAGTLDEQFF. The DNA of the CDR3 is TGTGCCAGCGTCGTGGTTAAACTAGCGGGGACCTTGGATGAGCAGTTCTTC.

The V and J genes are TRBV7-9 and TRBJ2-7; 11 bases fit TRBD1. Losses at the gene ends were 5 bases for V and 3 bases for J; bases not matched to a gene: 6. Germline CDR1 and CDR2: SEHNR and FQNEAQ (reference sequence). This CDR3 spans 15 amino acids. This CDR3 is CASSAGTGGLYEQYF. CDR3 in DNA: TGTGCCAGCAGCGCCGGGACAGGGGGTCTCTACGAGCAGTACTTC.